What follows are 30 T cell receptor beta chains derived from one specimen sequenced in a study of glioma-infiltrating T cells after dendritic cell vaccination. Measured with immunoSEQ multiplex PCR; TCRdb has only the in-frame clones, and not every one. The data contain tens of thousands of clones, roughly four fifths of them seen just once; the ten biggest clones take up 6% to 8%. Time point denoted: after dendritic cell vaccination, including at tumor progression/relapse. Sequenced here: blood, sampled after dendritic cell vaccination. The receptor source for this set is a human donor with glioblastoma.

The J gene is TRBJ1-1, the V gene TRBV5-1; D may be TRBD1 (6 bases). Looked up from germline, CDR1 is SGHRS and CDR2 is YFSETQ. The CDR3 covers 18 residues. The V and J ends lost 0 bases and 2 bases respectively, with 20 bases between them. The CDR3 nucleotides read TGCGCCAGCAGCTTGGTGTTAGGTGTTAGGACAGCCAACACTGAAGCTTTCTTT. Its protein is CASSLVLGVRTANTEAFF.

The CDR3 DNA reads as TGTGCCAGCAGCTTGGCACTAGCGGGGGCGAGATACGAGCAGTACTTC. Protein sequence: CASSLALAGARYEQYF. The V and J genes are TRBV5-4 and TRBJ2-7, with 11 bases aligning to TRBD2. After removal of 0 bases from V and 4 bases from J, the junction contained 6 bases not matched to a gene. The CDR3 runs 16 residues. The germline V gene has CDR1 SGHNT and CDR2 YYREEE (reference sequence).

The chain employs TRBV9 and TRBJ2-4; maybe TRBD1 (6 bases). This CDR3 region has 15 residues. V shed 3 bases and J shed 3 bases, with 13 bases lying between them. Per the germline V gene, CDR1 is SGDLS and CDR2 is YYNGEE. The CDR3 DNA follows: TGTGCCAGCAGCGCGGGACAAGGGGGCAAAAACATTCAGTACTTC. Amino acid sequence: CASSAGQGGKNIQYF. Full variable domain (remainder filled in from reference TRBV9 and TRBJ2-4): DSGVTQTPKHLITATGQRVTLRCSPRSGDLSVYWYQQSLDQGLQFLIQYYNGEERAKGNILERFSAQQFPDLHSELNLSSLELGDSALYFCASSAGQGGKNIQYFGAGTRLSVL.

CDR3 amino acids: CAWIDGTGSGTQYF. The CDR3 region has the DNA TGTGCCTGGATTGACGGAACAGGGAGTGGGACGCAGTATTTT. The chain has TRBV30 and TRBJ2-3; TRBD1 is a possible D gene (6 bases). The V end lost 4 bases, the J end lost 9 bases, and 20 bases lay between the germline ends. The CDR3 covers 14 residues. The germline V gene has CDR1 GTSNPN and CDR2 SVGIG (reference sequence).

This clone was detected once. The CDR3, as DNA: TGTGCCATCAGTGAACATGACAAAAGCAATCAGCCCCAGCATTTT. Protein sequence: CAISEHDKSNQPQHF. V is TRBV10-3 and J is TRBJ1-5; the D is unclear. V was pared by 3 bases and J by 1 base, with 10 bases between. CDR1 is ENHRY and CDR2 is SYGVKD in the germline V gene. CDR3 length: 15 residues.

The chain combines TRBV30 with TRBJ2-1, with D unresolved. Looked up from germline, CDR1 is GTSNPN and CDR2 is SVGIG (reference sequence). V lost 6 bases and J lost 2, with 17 bases in between. The CDR3 length is 15 residues. Written as DNA, the CDR3 is TGTGCCTGCCGTACCGCAGCGCCGCCCTACAATGAGCAGTTCTTC. This codes for CACRTAAPPYNEQFF.

The V call is TRBV30, the J call TRBJ1-1; 9 nucleotides agree with TRBD1. The CDR3 extends over 14 amino acids. The germline V gene encodes CDR1 GTSNPN and CDR2 SVGIG (reference sequence). Trimming cost V 0 bases and J 3 bases; bases outside gene matches: 2. In nucleotides, the CDR3 is TGTGCCTGGAGTGTTGGGACAGGGTACACTGAAGCTTTCTTT. Translating it yields CAWSVGTGYTEAFF.

In this sample, this clone turned up once. This rearrangement joins TRBV6-4 to TRBJ2-2; tentative D call: TRBD1 (5 bases). Germline V CDR1 and CDR2: MRHNA, SNTAGT. The CDR3 runs to 15 residues. V lost 7 bases and J 4 bases, leaving 16 bases between the germline ends. The CDR3 loop reads CASIEARGSTGELFF. The CDR3 nucleotides are TGTGCCAGCATCGAGGCTAGGGGCTCCACCGGGGAGCTGTTTTTT.

The gene calls are TRBV9 and TRBJ2-7; 8 nucleotides agree with TRBD1. The germline V gene has CDR1 SGDLS and CDR2 YYNGEE. This CDR3 has 16 amino acids. V dropped 4 bases and J dropped 2; count of bases not matched to a gene: 11. CDR3 in DNA: TGTGCCAGCAGCCTCACTGACAGGGGCTACACCTACGAGCAGTACTTC. Its protein product is CASSLTDRGYTYEQYF.

Only a few counts were recorded for this clone. The V and J genes are TRBV27 and TRBJ2-7, with 8 bases that match TRBD2. This CDR3 contains 15 residues. With V trimmed by 5 bases and J by 5 bases, 11 bases remained unmatched. Germline-derived CDR1 and CDR2 are MNHEY and SMNVEV (reference sequence). The CDR3 bases are TGTGCCAGCAGTCAAAAGGGACTAGATTTCCACGAGCAGTACTTC. Translation: CASSQKGLDFHEQYF.

The chain carries TRBV7-2 and TRBJ2-7; unclear D gene. The germline gives CDR1 SGHTA, CDR2 FQGNSA. The ends were cut back, 7 bases at V and 0 bases at J, with 10 bases in the middle. There are 13 residues in the CDR3. CDR3 nucleotides: TGTGCCAGCATTGGGCAGGCCTCCTACGAGCAGTACTTC. Its translation: CASIGQASYEQYF.

The CDR3 DNA reads TGTGCCACCAGCAGAGAGAGGGCAAATGAGCAGTTCTTC. It encodes CATSRERANEQFF. The rearrangement uses TRBV15 and TRBJ2-1; D possibly corresponds to TRBD2 (5 bases). V was clipped by 0 bases and J by 7 bases, with 7 bases between them. The CDR3 is made up of 13 amino acids. Germline-derived CDR1 and CDR2 are LNHNV and YYDKDF (reference sequence).

This sequence joins TRBV6-6 and TRBJ1-4; no clear D. Trimming pared 3 bases from V and 4 bases from J, leaving 15 bases between. From germline, CDR1 is MNHNY and CDR2 SVGAGI (reference sequence). The CDR3 spans 16 residues. The CDR3 reads CASSYNNPADNEKLFF. CDR3 DNA sequence: TGTGCCAGCAGTTATAACAACCCGGCGGATAATGAAAAACTGTTTTTT.

The chain employs TRBV5-1 and TRBJ2-7; TRBD2 matches 8 bases. The CDR3 runs to 15 residues. J was trimmed by 6 bases and V by 4 bases; bases with no gene match: 12. Germline CDR1 SGHRS, CDR2 YFSETQ. The CDR3 here is CASSLRTSGPLEQYF. CDR3 DNA: TGCGCCAGCAGCCTGCGTACTAGCGGCCCTCTCGAGCAGTACTTC.

The chain recombines TRBV28 with TRBJ1-1; 7 nucleotides agree with TRBD1. J was trimmed by 10 bases and V by 4 bases; bases with no gene match: 9. This CDR3 spans 13 amino acids. Germline V gives CDR1 MDHEN, CDR2 SYDVKM. CDR3 sequence (DNA): TGTGCCAGCAGTTGGAGTGACAGGGTTGTAGCTTTCTTT. Its protein product is CASSWSDRVVAFF.

This sequence joins TRBV6-4 and TRBJ1-1; TRBD1 agrees at 7 bases. Germline trimming cut 6 bases from V and 7 bases from J; bases unmatched to any gene: 11. The CDR3 is 14 amino acids. Germline CDR1 MRHNA, CDR2 SNTAGT. The CDR3 sequence: CASRKTGTDFEAFF. The CDR3 DNA is TGTGCCAGCAGAAAAACCGGGACAGATTTTGAAGCTTTCTTT.

The chain employs TRBV2 and TRBJ2-2; D perhaps matches TRBD1 (6 bases). The germline V and J ends were trimmed by 4 bases and 7 bases, with 16 bases remaining between them. The length of the CDR3 is 15 residues. Germline values: CDR1 SNHLY, CDR2 FYNNEI. Here the CDR3 reads CASSVTGTKGGELFF. CDR3 nucleotides: TGTGCCAGCAGTGTTACCGGGACAAAGGGCGGGGAGCTGTTTTTT.

J is TRBJ1-1 and V is TRBV6-1, with D unclear. V was shortened by 6 bases and J by 0 bases, with 8 bases between the two germline ends. The CDR3 totals 13 residues. CDR1 is MNHNS and CDR2 is SASEGT in the germline V gene. This CDR3 reads CASSGGVNTEAFF. In nucleotides, the CDR3 is TGTGCCAGCAGCGGCGGAGTGAACACTGAAGCTTTCTTT.

V usage is TRBV15 and J usage is TRBJ1-1, with TRBD1 as a possible D gene (5 bases). Between the trimmed V and J ends, which lost 1 base and 1 base, there was a span of 16 bases. Per germline, CDR1 LNHNV and CDR2 YYDKDF (reference sequence). The CDR3 length is 17 residues. The CDR3 loop is CATSRAFTGTENTEAFF. CDR3 nucleotides: TGTGCCACCAGCAGAGCCTTTACCGGGACTGAGAACACTGAAGCTTTCTTT.

V gene TRBV19 combines with J gene TRBJ2-7; 8 positions agree with TRBD2. This CDR3 is 14 amino acids long. The J segment lost 3 bases and the V segment lost 2 bases, leaving 3 bases of the junction unmatched. Germline V gene sequence: CDR1 LNHDA, CDR2 SQIVND (reference sequence). CDR3 protein: CASSILGTSYEQYF. In nucleotides, the CDR3 is TGTGCCAGTAGTATACTTGGGACTAGCTACGAGCAGTACTTC.

The chain recombines TRBV4-3 with TRBJ2-3, with no clear D. Per germline, CDR1 LGHNA and CDR2 YSLEER. V lost 4 bases and J lost 0, with 8 bases in between. This CDR3 spans 14 amino acids. CDR3 DNA: TGCGCCAGCAGCCGAGACCATAGCACAGATACGCAGTATTTT. Residues: CASSRDHSTDTQYF.

The rearrangement joins TRBV4-1 to TRBJ1-6, with TRBD1 as a possible D gene (5 bases). V was shortened by 3 bases and J by 7 bases, with 19 bases between the two germline ends. Per the germline V gene, CDR1 is MGHRA and CDR2 is YSYEKL. This CDR3 has 17 residues. This CDR3 reads CASSHKDGGLGNSPLHF. DNA of the CDR3: TGCGCCAGCAGCCATAAAGACGGGGGTCTGGGGAATTCACCCCTCCACTTT.

V is TRBV7-2 and J is TRBJ1-5; D gene uncertain. Trimming left V 1 base short and J 6 bases short, with 4 bases between. Germline loops: CDR1 SGHTA, CDR2 FQGNSA. This CDR3 spans 12 amino acids. As DNA, the CDR3 is TGTGCCAGCAGCTTAGATCTTCAGCCCCAGCATTTT. It yields the protein CASSLDLQPQHF.

The rearrangement joins TRBV9 to TRBJ1-3; D possibly corresponds to TRBD1 (6 bases). The CDR3 runs 14 residues. Trimming removed 7 bases at V and 0 bases at J, with 11 bases between. Germline CDR1 reads SGDLS; CDR2 reads YYNGEE. CDR3 nucleotides: TGTGCCAGCGGGGGGGCTCGCTCTGGAAACACCATATATTTT. Translated, it gives CASGGARSGNTIYF. The variable domain in full, completed from reference TRBV9 and TRBJ1-3, reads DSGVTQTPKHLITATGQRVTLRCSPRSGDLSVYWYQQSLDQGLQFLIQYYNGEERAKGNILERFSAQQFPDLHSELNLSSLELGDSALYFCASGGARSGNTIYFGEGSWLTVV.

The CDR3 nucleotides read TGTGCCAGCAGCCAGGGTTCCCAGCGCTCCCAAGAGACCCAGTACTTC. Translation gives CASSQGSQRSQETQYF. The rearrangement uses TRBV7-2 and TRBJ2-5; a possible D gene is TRBD1 (5 bases). The germline V gene has CDR1 SGHTA and CDR2 FQGNSA. CDR3 length: 16 amino acids. V was shortened by 5 bases and J by 1 base, with 17 bases between the two germline ends.

The chain links TRBV29-1 to TRBJ1-2; D remains ambiguous. Germline assignment: CDR1 SQVTM and CDR2 ANQGSEA. The CDR3 is 13 residues long. V lost 0 bases, J lost 4 bases, and 9 bases lay in between. The CDR3 DNA is TGCAGCGTTGAAGATCTCGAGCCCTATGGCTACACCTTC. This sequence encodes CSVEDLEPYGYTF. The full variable domain, in which reference TRBV29-1 and TRBJ1-2 provide the parts outside the CDR3, is SAVISQKPSRDICQRGTSLTIQCQVDSQVTMMFWYRQQPGQSLTLIATANQGSEATYESGFVIDKFPISRPNLTFSTLTVSNMSPEDSSIYLCSVEDLEPYGYTFGSGTRLTVV.

The genes are TRBV7-3 and TRBJ1-2; a weak D match, TRBD1 (6 bases). Deletions cut 6 bases from V and 7 bases from J, with 21 bases between. Germline CDR1 reads SGHTA; CDR2 reads FQGTGA. The CDR3 spans 15 residues. CDR3 coding DNA: TGTGCCAGCAGTATAAGCGGGGCAGGGGAGTCTGGCTACACCTTC. This translates into CASSISGAGESGYTF.

V and J are TRBV30 and TRBJ1-2; D not certain. Trimming took off 7 bases at V and 5 bases at J, with 20 bases between the two ends. The CDR3 runs 14 residues. From germline, CDR1 is GTSNPN and CDR2 SVGIG (reference sequence). The CDR3 region has the DNA TGTGCCTCGAACACTCCGGAGTCATGGTATGGCTACACCTTC. Translated: CASNTPESWYGYTF.

Only one count was recorded for this clone. The chain carries TRBV5-8 and TRBJ2-7; unclear D gene. V gave up 4 bases and J gave up 6 bases, with 8 bases separating them. The CDR3 loop spans 11 amino acids. Germline V gene sequence: CDR1 SGHTS, CDR2 YDEGEE. CDR3 sequence: CASSRMSEQYF. The CDR3 DNA follows: TGTGCCAGCAGCCGTATGTCCGAGCAGTACTTC.

The chain links TRBV19 to TRBJ2-7, with 10 bases fitting TRBD1. The ends lost 3 bases at V and 3 bases at J; junction bases unmatched: 14. Looked up from germline, CDR1 is LNHDA and CDR2 is SQIVND (reference sequence). This CDR3 has 18 amino acids. In DNA form, the CDR3 reads TGTGCCAGTAGTATTTTGGGGACAGGGGTCGACCTCTTCTACGAGCAGTACTTC. Residues: CASSILGTGVDLFYEQYF.